A selection of T cell receptor beta chains follows, all from one sample in a study of shared clonotypes between healthy human individuals. Clones were read by immunoSEQ multiplex PCR, and TCRdb kept only the in-frame ones, dropping some. The table records under 1,100,000 clones, 78% of them present only once. The sequencing input was memory CD4+ T cells from PBMCs. The receptors shown here come from a young man in good health. Some clones in this sample may be carry-over from other donors' samples. CDR3s include the opening cysteine and the closing phenylalanine or tryptophan. A D gene is named only where the DNA matches it firmly. The size entry is marked missing in some rows and otherwise reads once, few, many or a size class.

14	TRBJ2-7	-	TRBV5-5	-	TGTGCCAGCAGCTTGTCGGTCAGTGCCTACGAGCAGTACTTC	CASSLSVSAYEQYF
14	TRBJ2-7	TRBD1	TRBV2	-	TGTGCCAGCAACCTCAGGACAGGGTCCGGGGAGCAGTACTTC	CASNLRTGSGEQYF
14	TRBJ2-1	-	TRBV2	-	TGTGCCAGCATCCCCCAGTCCTCCGGTTATGAGCAGTTCTTC	CASIPQSSGYEQFF
14	TRBJ2-1	TRBD1	TRBV11-2	-	TGTGCCAGCAGCTTAGCGATAACAGGGGGTGAGCAGTTCTTC	CASSLAITGGEQFF
15	TRBJ2-3	-	TRBV7-3	-	TGTGCCAGCAGCTTACGAGGGCCTAGCACAGATACGCAGTATTTT	CASSLRGPSTDTQYF
13	TRBJ2-5	-	TRBV2	-	TGTGCCAGCAATCGGCTACCTCAAGAGACCCAGTACTTC	CASNRLPQETQYF
14	TRBJ2-7	TRBD1	TRBV19	many	TGTGCCAGTAGCACCGGGACAGGGTCCTACGAGCAGTACTTC	CASSTGTGSYEQYF
15	TRBJ2-1	TRBD2	TRBV19	-	TGTGCCAGTAGTATAGTTGCGGGAGGAAGCGATGAGCAGTTCTTC	CASSIVAGGSDEQFF
12	TRBJ2-7	-	TRBV6-6	few	TGTGCCAGCAGTGCCCCGAACCACGAGCAGTACTTC	CASSAPNHEQYF
13	TRBJ2-6	-	TRBV28	-	TGTGCCAGCAGTTTGACTGGGGCCAACGTCCTGACTTTC	CASSLTGANVLTF
15	TRBJ1-2	-	TRBV5-4	-	TGTGCCAGCAGCTTGGCAGCGACGGAGTTCTATGGCTACACCTTC	CASSLAATEFYGYTF
13	TRBJ1-1	-	TRBV6-6	many	TGTGCCAGCACCGACCAGGGTGGCGCTGAAGCTTTCTTT	CASTDQGGAEAFF
15	TRBJ1-1	-	TRBV6-5	-	TGTGCCAGCAGTTATCTTGGGGGCGGGAACACTGAAGCTTTCTTT	CASSYLGGGNTEAFF
18	TRBJ2-3	TRBD2	TRBV18	-	TGTGCCAGCTCACTACAATCCAGCGGGGTTCCTAGCACAGATACGCAGTATTTT	CASSLQSSGVPSTDTQYF
19	TRBJ2-6	TRBD1	TRBV28	-	TGTGCCAGCAGTTCTCCGGGACAGGGCCCCTCTGCTGGGGCCAACGTCCTGACTTTC	CASSSPGQGPSAGANVLTF
16	TRBJ2-7	TRBD2	TRBV19	-	TGTGCCAGTAGTCGGGTAGCGGGAGTGAGTAAGCCCGAGCAGTACTTC	CASSRVAGVSKPEQYF
13	TRBJ2-7	-	TRBV11-2	-	TGTGCCAGCAGCTTCGACAGTTACTACGAGCAGTACTTC	CASSFDSYYEQYF
13	TRBJ2-7	TRBD2	TRBV28	-	TGTGCCACCAACGGGGGGGGCCCCTACGAGCAGTACTTC	CATNGGGPYEQYF
14	TRBJ2-5	TRBD2	TRBV2	-	TGTGCCAGCAGTGAAGTCGGCGGGAGGGGCACCCAGTACTTC	CASSEVGGRGTQYF
14	TRBJ2-7	-	TRBV7-2	-	TGTGCCAGCAGCTTAACCGGGATCTCCTACGAGCAGTACTTC	CASSLTGISYEQYF
13	TRBJ2-7	TRBD2	TRBV10-3	-	TGTGCCATCAGGCCGGGGGGGTTTTACGAGCAGTACTTC	CAIRPGGFYEQYF
14	TRBJ2-7	TRBD2	TRBV6-4	once	TGTGCCAGCAGGCTAGCGGGAGGGGGATACGAGCAGTACTTC	CASRLAGGGYEQYF
14	TRBJ1-1	TRBD1	TRBV7-2	few	TGTGCCAGCAGCTTATGGACAGGGAACACTGAAGCTTTCTTT	CASSLWTGNTEAFF
17	TRBJ2-7	TRBD2	TRBV5-1	few	TGCGCCAGCAGCTTGGGTGCGGGAGGGCCCATTGGGTACGAGCAGTACTTC	CASSLGAGGPIGYEQYF
17	TRBJ2-1	-	TRBV18	-	TGTGCCAGCTCACCATTCTCTCTTACTGGCGGGATTTATGAGCAGTTCTTC	CASSPFSLTGGIYEQFF
13	TRBJ2-7	-	TRBV6-5	-	TGTGCCAGCAGTTACTCTGGGGACGGACGGGAGTACTTC	CASSYSGDGREYF
18	TRBJ2-3	-	TRBV11-1	-	TGTGCCAGCAGCAACGGGGTGGACGGATGGACTAGCACAGATACGCAGTATTTT	CASSNGVDGWTSTDTQYF
15	TRBJ2-7	-	TRBV27	-	TGTGCCAGCAGTTTATCGGTGATTGGAACCTACGAGCAGTACTTC	CASSLSVIGTYEQYF
14	TRBJ2-3	-	TRBV9	-	TGTGCCAGCAGCGTAGCCCACACCACAGATACGCAGTATTTT	CASSVAHTTDTQYF
15	TRBJ2-1	TRBD1	TRBV7-8	few	TGTGCCAGCAGCTTCGACAGGGGGCAGTACAATGAGCAGTTCTTC	CASSFDRGQYNEQFF
12	TRBJ1-2	-	TRBV28	-	TGTGCCAGCACTAGCACAGCTCGGGGCTACACCTTC	CASTSTARGYTF
16	TRBJ2-1	TRBD2	TRBV28	-	TGTGCCAGCAGACTAGCGGGAGTATCCTCCTACAATGAGCAGTTCTTC	CASRLAGVSSYNEQFF
14	TRBJ2-1	TRBD1	TRBV9	many	TGTGCCAGCAGCGGGACTACAGGGGGCTACCAGCAGTTCTTC	CASSGTTGGYQQFF
13	TRBJ1-2	-	TRBV6-5	once	TGTGCCAGCAGTTATGGGGCGGGCTATGGCTACACCTTC	CASSYGAGYGYTF
16	TRBJ2-7	-	TRBV10-3	-	TGTGCCATCAGTGAGTCTACGGCGGGTAGTACCTACGAGCAGTACTTC	CAISESTAGSTYEQYF
14	TRBJ1-2	-	TRBV5-1	once	TGCGCCAGCAGCTTGGAAGCAGGGGATTTAGCCTACACCTTC	CASSLEAGDLAYTF
15	TRBJ1-4	TRBD1	TRBV30	-	TGTGCCTGGAAGAGGACCGACAGGGGCGGCGAAAAACTGTTTTTT	CAWKRTDRGGEKLFF
15	TRBJ2-7	TRBD2	TRBV7-2	-	TGTGCCAGCAGCTTAGAGAGCGGGGGAACCTACGAGCAGTACTTC	CASSLESGGTYEQYF
14	TRBJ2-1	TRBD2	TRBV7-6	-	TGTGCCAGCAGCTTACGCGGGAGGAACAATGAGCAGTTCTTC	CASSLRGRNNEQFF
14	TRBJ1-1	-	TRBV4-3	-	TGCGCCAGCAGCCTAAGGGGGGGGAACACTGAAGCTTTCTTT	CASSLRGGNTEAFF
14	TRBJ2-6	-	TRBV5-4	-	TGTGCCAGCAGCGCCGGCTCTGGGGCCAACGTCCTGACTTTC	CASSAGSGANVLTF
16	TRBJ1-1	-	TRBV27	-	TGTGCCAGCAGTTTATTCGGGGGGGCGATGAACACTGAAGCTTTCTTT	CASSLFGGAMNTEAFF
16	TRBJ2-1	-	TRBV4-3	-	TGCGCCAGCAGCCAAGAACCCGGACGGGGGTACAATGAGCAGTTCTTC	CASSQEPGRGYNEQFF
13	TRBJ2-7	-	TRBV6-1	few	TGTGCCAGCAGAAGCCTTGGAGACTACGAGCAGTACTTC	CASRSLGDYEQYF
14	TRBJ2-7	-	TRBV4-2	-	TGTGCCAGCAGCCAAGGGAGCGGTCTCTACGAGCAGTACTTC	CASSQGSGLYEQYF
11	TRBJ2-2	-	TRBV7-2	-	TGTGCCAGCACCGCTGGTCGGGAGCTGTTTTTT	CASTAGRELFF
16	TRBJ2-7	-	TRBV12-2	-	TGTGCAAGTCGCTTAGGTTGGACTCCCGGTCCCTACGAGCAGTACTTC	CASRLGWTPGPYEQYF
15	TRBJ2-3	-	TRBV27	-	TGTGCCAGCTACTACTCCCGAGGTTTCACAGATACGCAGTATTTT	CASYYSRGFTDTQYF
14	TRBJ1-2	-	TRBV19	many	TGTGCCAGTAGTATAAGTGGCTCCCACTATGGCTACACCTTC	CASSISGSHYGYTF
14	TRBJ2-7	-	TRBV7-2	-	TGTGCCAGCAGCCCCACGGTCAGATCCTACGAGCAGTACTTC	CASSPTVRSYEQYF